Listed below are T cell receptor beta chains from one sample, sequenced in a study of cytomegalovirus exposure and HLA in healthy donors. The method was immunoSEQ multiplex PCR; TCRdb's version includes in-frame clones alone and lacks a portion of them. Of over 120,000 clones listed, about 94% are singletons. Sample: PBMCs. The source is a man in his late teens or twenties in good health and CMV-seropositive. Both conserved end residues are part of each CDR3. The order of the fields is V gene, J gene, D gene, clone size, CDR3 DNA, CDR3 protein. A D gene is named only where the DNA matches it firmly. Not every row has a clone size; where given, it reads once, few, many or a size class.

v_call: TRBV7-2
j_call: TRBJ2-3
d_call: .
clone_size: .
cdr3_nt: TGTGCCAGCAGCCGGGGAACAGATACGCAGTATTTT
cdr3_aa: CASSRGTDTQYF

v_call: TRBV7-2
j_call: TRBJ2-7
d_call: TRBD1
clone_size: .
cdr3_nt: TGTGCCAGCAGCCCCGACAGGGGCCGAACCTACGAGCAGTACTTC
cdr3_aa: CASSPDRGRTYEQYF

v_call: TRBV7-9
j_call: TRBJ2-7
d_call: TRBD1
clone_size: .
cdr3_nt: TGTGCCAGTCGACAGGGTTGGAGGGAGCAGTACTTC
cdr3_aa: CASRQGWREQYF

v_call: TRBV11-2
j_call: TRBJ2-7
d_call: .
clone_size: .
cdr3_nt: TGTGCCAGCAGCCCCCGACTCTACGAGCAGTACTTC
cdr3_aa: CASSPRLYEQYF

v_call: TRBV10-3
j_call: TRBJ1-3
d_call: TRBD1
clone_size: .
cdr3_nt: TGTGCCATCAGTGAGGACAGGGCTGGAAACACCATATATTTT
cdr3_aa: CAISEDRAGNTIYF

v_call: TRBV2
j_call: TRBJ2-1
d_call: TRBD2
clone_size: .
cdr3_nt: TGTGCCAGCATGGGGAGCGGGAGTGGCTACAATGAGCAGTTCTTC
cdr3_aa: CASMGSGSGYNEQFF

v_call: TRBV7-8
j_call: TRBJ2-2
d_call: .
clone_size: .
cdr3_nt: TGTGCCAGCAGCTTATCCGAGATACCATCATATAACACCGGGGAGCTGTTTTTT
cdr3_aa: CASSLSEIPSYNTGELFF

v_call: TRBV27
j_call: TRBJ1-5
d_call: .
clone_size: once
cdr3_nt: TGTGCCAGCAGTTTATCGGGGCAGGGCCGAGGACAGCCCCAGCATTTT
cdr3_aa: CASSLSGQGRGQPQHF

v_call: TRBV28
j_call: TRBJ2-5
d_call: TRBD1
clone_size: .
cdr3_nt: TGTGCCAGCCGGACAGGGGGCATTGAGACCCAGTACTTC
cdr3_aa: CASRTGGIETQYF

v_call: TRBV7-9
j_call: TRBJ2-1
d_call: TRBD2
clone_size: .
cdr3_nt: TGTGCCAGCAGCTTAGCGCTAGCGGGCTCCTACAATGAGCAGTTCTTC
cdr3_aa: CASSLALAGSYNEQFF

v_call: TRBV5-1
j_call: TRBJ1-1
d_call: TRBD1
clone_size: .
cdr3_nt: TGCGCCAGCAGCTTGCAACTCCGGACAGGGCGAGACACTGAAGCTTTCTTT
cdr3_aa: CASSLQLRTGRDTEAFF

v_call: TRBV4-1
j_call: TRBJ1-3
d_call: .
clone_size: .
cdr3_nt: TGCGCCAGCAGCCAAGCTAGCCCCGGAAACACCATATATTTT
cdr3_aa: CASSQASPGNTIYF

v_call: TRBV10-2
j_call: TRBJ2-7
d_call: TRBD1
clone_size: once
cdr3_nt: TGCGCCAGCAGGCAGACAGGGGGCGGGGACGAGCAGTACTTC
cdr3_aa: CASRQTGGGDEQYF

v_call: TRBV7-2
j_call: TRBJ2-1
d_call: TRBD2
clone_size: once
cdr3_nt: TGTGCCAGCAGCGGGACTAGCGGGTACAATGAGCAGTTCTTC
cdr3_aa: CASSGTSGYNEQFF

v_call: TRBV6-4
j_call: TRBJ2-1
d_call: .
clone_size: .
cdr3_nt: TGTGCCAGCAGCACCGACAGGACTTCCAATGAGCAGTTCTTC
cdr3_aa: CASSTDRTSNEQFF

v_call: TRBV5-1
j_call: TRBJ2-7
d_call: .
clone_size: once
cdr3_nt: TGCGCCAGCAGCTTGGGGGCGCTAGCGCCCCGCTCCTACGAGCAGTACTTC
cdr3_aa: CASSLGALAPRSYEQYF

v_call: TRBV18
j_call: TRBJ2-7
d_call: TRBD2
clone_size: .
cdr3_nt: TGTGCCAGCTCGTCCGTAGCGGGAGGGCAGGACGAGCAGTACTTC
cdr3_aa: CASSSVAGGQDEQYF

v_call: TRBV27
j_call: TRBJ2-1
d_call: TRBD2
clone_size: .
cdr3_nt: TGTGCCAGCAGTTTAAGGGGAAGGACTAGCGGGACCTTCTACAATGAGCAGTTCTTC
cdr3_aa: CASSLRGRTSGTFYNEQFF

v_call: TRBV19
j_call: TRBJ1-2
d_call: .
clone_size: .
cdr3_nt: TGTGCCAGTAGTATCTCAGGGGAGAACGGCTACACCTTC
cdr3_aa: CASSISGENGYTF

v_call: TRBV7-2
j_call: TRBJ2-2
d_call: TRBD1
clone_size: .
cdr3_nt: TGTGCCAGCAGGAGAGACAGGGCGAACACCGGGGAGCTGTTTTTT
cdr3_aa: CASRRDRANTGELFF

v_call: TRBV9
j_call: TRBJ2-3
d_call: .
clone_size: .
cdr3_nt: TGTGCCAGCAGCTTTAGCGGGAGACAGGGGCGCACAGATACGCAGTATTTT
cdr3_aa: CASSFSGRQGRTDTQYF

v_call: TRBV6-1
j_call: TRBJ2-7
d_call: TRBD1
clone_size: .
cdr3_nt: TGTGCCAGCAGCCTCGGACAGGTAGGATACGAGCAGTACTTC
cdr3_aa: CASSLGQVGYEQYF

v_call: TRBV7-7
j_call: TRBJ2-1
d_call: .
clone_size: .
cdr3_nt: TGTGCTAGCAGCTGGGGGCCCCCATCTGACAGGACTTACCCCTACAATGAGCAGTTCTTC
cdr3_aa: CASSWGPPSDRTYPYNEQFF

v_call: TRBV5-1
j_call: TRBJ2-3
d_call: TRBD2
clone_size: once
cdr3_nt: TGCGCCAGCAGCGGCCCGGGACTAGCGGGAGGTACAGATACGCAGTATTTT
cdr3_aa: CASSGPGLAGGTDTQYF

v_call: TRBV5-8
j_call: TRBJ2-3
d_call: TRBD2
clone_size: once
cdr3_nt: TGTGCCAGCAGCTTGGGAGGGGGTACCGGGACTAGCGGGAGATTGACGCAGTATTTT
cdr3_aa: CASSLGGGTGTSGRLTQYF

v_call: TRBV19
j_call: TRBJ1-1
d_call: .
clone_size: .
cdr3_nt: TGTGCCAGTAGTGTTCTTTGGAGGGTAGAGCCTGAAGCTTTCTTT
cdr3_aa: CASSVLWRVEPEAFF

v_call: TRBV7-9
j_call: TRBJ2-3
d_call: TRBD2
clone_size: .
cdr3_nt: TGTGCCAGCAGCTTACGGCTAGCGGGAAACACAGATACGCAGTATTTT
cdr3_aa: CASSLRLAGNTDTQYF

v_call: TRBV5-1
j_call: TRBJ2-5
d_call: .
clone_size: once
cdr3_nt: TGCGCCAGCAGCTTTTTGCCTGGGACTGAGGAGACCCAGTACTTC
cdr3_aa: CASSFLPGTEETQYF

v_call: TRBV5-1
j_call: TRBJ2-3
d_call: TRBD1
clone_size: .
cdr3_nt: TGCGCCAGCAGCGCAGGACAGGACACAGATACGCAGTATTTT
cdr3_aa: CASSAGQDTDTQYF

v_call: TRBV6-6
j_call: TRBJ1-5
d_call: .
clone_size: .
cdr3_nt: TGTGCCAGCAGTTACGTCCAGGGCCCTAAACAGCCCCAGCATTTT
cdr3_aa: CASSYVQGPKQPQHF

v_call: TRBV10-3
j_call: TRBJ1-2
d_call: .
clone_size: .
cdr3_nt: TGTGCCATCAGTGTGCGCGGAACCTATGGCTACACCTTC
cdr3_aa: CAISVRGTYGYTF

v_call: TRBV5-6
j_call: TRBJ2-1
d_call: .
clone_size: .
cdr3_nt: TGTGCCAGCAGCTTTGGTAGTTCACAGTTCTTC
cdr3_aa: CASSFGSSQFF

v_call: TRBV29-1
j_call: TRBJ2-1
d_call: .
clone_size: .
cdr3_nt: TGCAGCATTACCGGGACTGAGTACAATGAGCAGTTCTTC
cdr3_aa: CSITGTEYNEQFF

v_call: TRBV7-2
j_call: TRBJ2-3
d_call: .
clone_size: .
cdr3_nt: TGTGCCAGCAGCTTAGTGGCGGATAGAGATACGCAGTATTTT
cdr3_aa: CASSLVADRDTQYF

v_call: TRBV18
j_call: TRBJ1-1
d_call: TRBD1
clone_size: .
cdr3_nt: TGTGCCAGCTCACCGGGGACAGGGCGCCTGAACACTGAAGCTTTCTTT
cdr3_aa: CASSPGTGRLNTEAFF

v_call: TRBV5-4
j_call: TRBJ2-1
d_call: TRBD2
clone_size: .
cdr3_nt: TGTGCCAGCAGTTTGGGACTAGCCGTTTACAATGAGCAGTTCTTC
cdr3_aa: CASSLGLAVYNEQFF

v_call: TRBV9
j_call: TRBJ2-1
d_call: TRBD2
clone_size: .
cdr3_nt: TGTGCCAGCAGCCACCACCCGGGACTAGCGGGAGGGCGAAATGAGCAGTTCTTC
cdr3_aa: CASSHHPGLAGGRNEQFF

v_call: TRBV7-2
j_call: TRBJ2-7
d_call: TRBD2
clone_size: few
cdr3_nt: TGTGCCAGCAGCTTTAGCGGGAGAAGCTACGAGCAGTACTTC
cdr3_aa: CASSFSGRSYEQYF